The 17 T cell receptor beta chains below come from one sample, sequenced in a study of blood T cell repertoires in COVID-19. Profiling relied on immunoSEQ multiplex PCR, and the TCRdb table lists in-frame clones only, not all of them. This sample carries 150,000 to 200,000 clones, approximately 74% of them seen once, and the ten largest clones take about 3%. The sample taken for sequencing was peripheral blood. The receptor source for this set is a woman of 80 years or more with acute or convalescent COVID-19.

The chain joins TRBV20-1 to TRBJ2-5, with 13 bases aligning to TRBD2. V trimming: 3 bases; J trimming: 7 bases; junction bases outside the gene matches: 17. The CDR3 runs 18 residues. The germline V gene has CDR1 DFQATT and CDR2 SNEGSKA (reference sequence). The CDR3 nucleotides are TGCAGTGCTAGTAGGGGACTAGCGGGAAGGGGGAGCCTCGGGACCCAGTACTTC. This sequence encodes CSASRGLAGRGSLGTQYF.

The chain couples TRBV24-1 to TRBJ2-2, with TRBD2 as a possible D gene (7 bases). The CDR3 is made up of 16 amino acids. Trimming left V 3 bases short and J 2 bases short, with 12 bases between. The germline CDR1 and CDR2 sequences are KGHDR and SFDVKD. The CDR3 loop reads CATSDIGGHNTGELFF. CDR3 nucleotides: TGTGCCACCAGTGATATCGGGGGGCATAACACCGGGGAGCTGTTTTTT.

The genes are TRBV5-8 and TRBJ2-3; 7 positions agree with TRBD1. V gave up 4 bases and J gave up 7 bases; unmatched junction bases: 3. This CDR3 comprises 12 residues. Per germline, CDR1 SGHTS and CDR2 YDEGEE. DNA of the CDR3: TGTGCCAGCAGCGTGGACAGGAATACGCAGTATTTT. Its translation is CASSVDRNTQYF.

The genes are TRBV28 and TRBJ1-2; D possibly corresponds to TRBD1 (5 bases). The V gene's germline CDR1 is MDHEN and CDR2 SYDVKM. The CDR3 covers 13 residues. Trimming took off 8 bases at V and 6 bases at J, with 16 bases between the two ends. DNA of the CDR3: TGTGCCAGCCGCATCTCGGGGACTGATGGCTACACCTTC. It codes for CASRISGTDGYTF.

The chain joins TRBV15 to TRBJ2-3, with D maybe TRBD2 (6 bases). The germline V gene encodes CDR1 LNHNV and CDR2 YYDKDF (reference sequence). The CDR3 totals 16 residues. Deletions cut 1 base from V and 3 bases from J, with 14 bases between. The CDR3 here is CATSRGEAGGTDTQYF. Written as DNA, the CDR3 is TGTGCCACCAGCAGAGGGGAGGCAGGAGGGACAGATACGCAGTATTTT.

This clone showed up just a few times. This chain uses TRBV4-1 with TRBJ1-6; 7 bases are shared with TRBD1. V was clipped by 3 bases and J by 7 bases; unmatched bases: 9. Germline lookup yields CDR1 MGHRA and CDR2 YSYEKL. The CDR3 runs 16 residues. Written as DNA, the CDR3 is TGCGCCAGCAGCCAGCCCAGGACAGGTGGCAATTCACCCCTCCACTTT. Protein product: CASSQPRTGGNSPLHF.

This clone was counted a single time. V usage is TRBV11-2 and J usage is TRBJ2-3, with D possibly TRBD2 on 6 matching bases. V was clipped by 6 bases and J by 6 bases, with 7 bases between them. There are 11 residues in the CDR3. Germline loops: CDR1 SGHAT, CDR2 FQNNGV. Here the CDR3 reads CASREGDTQYF. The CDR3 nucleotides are TGTGCCAGCAGGGAGGGGGATACGCAGTATTTT.

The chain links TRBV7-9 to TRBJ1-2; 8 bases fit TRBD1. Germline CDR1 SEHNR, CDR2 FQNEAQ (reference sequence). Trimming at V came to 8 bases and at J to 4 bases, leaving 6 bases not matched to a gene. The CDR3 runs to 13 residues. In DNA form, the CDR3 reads TGTGCCAGCCTCAGGGGGCGCGGCTATGGCTACACCTTC. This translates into CASLRGRGYGYTF.

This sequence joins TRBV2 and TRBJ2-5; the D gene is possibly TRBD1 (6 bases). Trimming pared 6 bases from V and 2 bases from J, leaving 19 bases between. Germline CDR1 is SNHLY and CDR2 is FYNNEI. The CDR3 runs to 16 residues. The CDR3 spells CASSKGVWVGQETQYF. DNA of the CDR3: TGTGCCAGCAGCAAGGGGGTATGGGTGGGGCAAGAGACCCAGTACTTC.

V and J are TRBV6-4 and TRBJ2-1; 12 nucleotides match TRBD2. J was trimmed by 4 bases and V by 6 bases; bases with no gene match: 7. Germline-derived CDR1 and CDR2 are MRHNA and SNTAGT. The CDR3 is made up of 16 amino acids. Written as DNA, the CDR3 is TGTGCCAGCAGCCGACTAGCGGGAGTGGGATACAATGAGCAGTTCTTC. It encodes CASSRLAGVGYNEQFF.

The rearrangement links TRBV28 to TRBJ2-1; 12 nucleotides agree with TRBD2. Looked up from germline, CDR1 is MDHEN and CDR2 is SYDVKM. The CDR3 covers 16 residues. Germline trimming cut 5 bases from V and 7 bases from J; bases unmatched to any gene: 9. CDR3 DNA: TGTGCCAGCAGTACGACTAGCGGGAGAGGTTCAAATGAGCAGTTCTTC. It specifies CASSTTSGRGSNEQFF.

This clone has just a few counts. The DNA of the CDR3 is TGTGCCAGCAGTGGAGGGACAGGGGGCCGGGGAACCGGGGAGCTGTTTTTT. It yields the protein CASSGGTGGRGTGELFF. The chain links TRBV2 to TRBJ2-2; 12 nucleotides align to TRBD1. Germline V CDR1 and CDR2: SNHLY, FYNNEI. This CDR3 region has 17 residues. The J segment lost 5 bases and the V segment lost 4 bases, leaving 8 bases of the junction unmatched.

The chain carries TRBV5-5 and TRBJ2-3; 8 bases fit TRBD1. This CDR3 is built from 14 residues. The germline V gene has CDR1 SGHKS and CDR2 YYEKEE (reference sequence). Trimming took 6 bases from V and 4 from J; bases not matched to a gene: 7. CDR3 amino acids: CASTRGQVADTQYF. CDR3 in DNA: TGTGCCAGCACTCGGGGACAGGTCGCAGATACGCAGTATTTT. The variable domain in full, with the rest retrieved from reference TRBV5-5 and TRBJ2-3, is DAGVTQSPTHLIKTRGQQVTLRCSPISGHKSVSWYQQVLGQGPQFIFQYYEKEERGRGNFPDRFSARQFPNYSSELNVNALLLGDSALYLCASTRGQVADTQYFGPGTRLTVL.

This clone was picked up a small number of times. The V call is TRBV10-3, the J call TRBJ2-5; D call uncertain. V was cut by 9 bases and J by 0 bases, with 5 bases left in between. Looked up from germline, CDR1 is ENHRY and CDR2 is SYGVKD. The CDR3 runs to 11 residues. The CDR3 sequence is CAIAYQETQYF. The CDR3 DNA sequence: TGTGCCATTGCGTACCAAGAGACCCAGTACTTC.

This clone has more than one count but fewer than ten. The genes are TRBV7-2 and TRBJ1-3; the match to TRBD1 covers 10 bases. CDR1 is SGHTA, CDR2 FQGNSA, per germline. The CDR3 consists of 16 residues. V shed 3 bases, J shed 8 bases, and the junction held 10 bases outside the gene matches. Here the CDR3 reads CASSLTGTGERHTIYF. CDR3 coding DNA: TGTGCCAGCAGCTTGACCGGGACAGGGGAGAGACACACCATATATTTT.

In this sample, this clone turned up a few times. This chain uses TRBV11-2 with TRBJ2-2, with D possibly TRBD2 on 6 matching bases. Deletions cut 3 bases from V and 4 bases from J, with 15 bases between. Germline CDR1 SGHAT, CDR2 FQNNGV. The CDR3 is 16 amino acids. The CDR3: CASSLNTGTSTGELFF. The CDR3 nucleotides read TGTGCCAGCAGCTTGAATACCGGGACTTCCACCGGGGAGCTGTTTTTT. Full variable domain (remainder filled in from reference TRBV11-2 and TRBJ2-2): EAGVAQSPRYKIIEKRQSVAFWCNPISGHATLYWYQQILGQGPKLLIQFQNNGVVDDSQLPKDRFSAERLKGVDSTLKIQPAKLEDSAVYLCASSLNTGTSTGELFFGEGSRLTVL.

The CDR3 DNA reads TGTGCCAGCAGTGAACGGGTAACCCAGCATTTT. Translated: CASSERVTQHF. The rearrangement uses TRBV2 and TRBJ1-5; D remains ambiguous. Trimming took 2 bases from V and 11 from J, leaving 7 bases between them. This CDR3 contains 11 residues. Germline V gene sequence: CDR1 SNHLY, CDR2 FYNNEI.